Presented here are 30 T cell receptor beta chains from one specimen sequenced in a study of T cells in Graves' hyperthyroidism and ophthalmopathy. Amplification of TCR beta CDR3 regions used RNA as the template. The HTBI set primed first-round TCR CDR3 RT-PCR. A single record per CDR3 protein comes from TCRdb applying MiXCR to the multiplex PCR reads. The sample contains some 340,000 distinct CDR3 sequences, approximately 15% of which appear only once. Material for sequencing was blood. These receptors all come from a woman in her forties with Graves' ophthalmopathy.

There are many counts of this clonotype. The DNA for the CDR3 is TGTGCCAGCAGCTTAGGCAGGTCAGGGTTCTACGAGCAGTACTTC. Its protein is CASSLGRSGFYEQYF. This chain joins TRBV11-2 and TRBJ2-7, with a tentative D call TRBD1 (5 bases). The germline gives CDR1 SGHAT, CDR2 FQNNGV. V lost 1 base and J lost 3, with 13 bases in between. This CDR3 has 15 residues.

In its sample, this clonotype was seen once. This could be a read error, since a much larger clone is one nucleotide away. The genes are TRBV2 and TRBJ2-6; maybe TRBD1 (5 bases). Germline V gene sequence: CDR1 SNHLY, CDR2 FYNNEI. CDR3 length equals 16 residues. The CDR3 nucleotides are TGTGCCAGCAGTGGGGGCCCAGAGGCTGGGGCCAACGCCCTGACTTTC. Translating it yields CASSGGPEAGANALTF.

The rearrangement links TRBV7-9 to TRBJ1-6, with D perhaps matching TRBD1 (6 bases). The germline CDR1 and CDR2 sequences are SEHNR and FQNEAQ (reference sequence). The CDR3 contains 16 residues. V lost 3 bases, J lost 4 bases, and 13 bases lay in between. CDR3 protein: CASSLDSGRYNSPLHF. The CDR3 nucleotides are TGTGCCAGCAGCTTGGACAGCGGAAGATATAATTCACCCCTCCACTTT. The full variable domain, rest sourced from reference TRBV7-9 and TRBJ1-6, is DTGVSQNPRHKITKRGQNVTFRCDPISEHNRLYWYRQTLGQGPEFLTYFQNEAQLEKSRLLSDRFSAERPKGSFSTLEIQRTEQGDSAMYLCASSLDSGRYNSPLHFGNGTRLTVT.

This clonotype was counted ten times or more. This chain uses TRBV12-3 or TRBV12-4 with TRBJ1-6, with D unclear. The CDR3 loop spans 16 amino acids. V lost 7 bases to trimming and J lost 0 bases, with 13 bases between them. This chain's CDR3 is CASTIDGSSYNSPLHF. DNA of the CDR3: TGTGCCAGCACCATAGACGGAAGCTCCTATAATTCACCCCTCCACTTT.

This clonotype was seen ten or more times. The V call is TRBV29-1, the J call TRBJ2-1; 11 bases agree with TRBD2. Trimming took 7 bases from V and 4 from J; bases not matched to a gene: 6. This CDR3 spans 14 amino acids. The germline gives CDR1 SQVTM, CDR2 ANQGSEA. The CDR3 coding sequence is TGCAGCGCGTCCCCTAGCGGGGGGTACAATGAGCAGTTCTTC. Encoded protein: CSASPSGGYNEQFF.

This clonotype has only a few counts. The CDR3 is CASSDSEGPGQPYEQYF. The CDR3 DNA sequence: TGTGCCAGCAGCGACAGTGAAGGGCCGGGACAGCCCTACGAGCAGTACTTC. The chain has TRBV13 and TRBJ2-7, with 7 bases matching TRBD1. Germline loops: CDR1 PRHDT, CDR2 FYEKMQ (reference sequence). The CDR3 totals 17 residues. V lost 5 bases to trimming and J lost 2 bases; unmatched junction nucleotides: 15.

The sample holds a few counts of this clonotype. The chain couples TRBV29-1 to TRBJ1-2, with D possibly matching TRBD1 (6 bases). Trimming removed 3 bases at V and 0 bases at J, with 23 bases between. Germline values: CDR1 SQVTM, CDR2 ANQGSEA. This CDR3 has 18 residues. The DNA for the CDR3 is TGCAGCGTTGAGCCATTCTCGGGGGGGGGCCAAGCTAACTATGGCTACACCTTC. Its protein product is CSVEPFSGGGQANYGYTF.

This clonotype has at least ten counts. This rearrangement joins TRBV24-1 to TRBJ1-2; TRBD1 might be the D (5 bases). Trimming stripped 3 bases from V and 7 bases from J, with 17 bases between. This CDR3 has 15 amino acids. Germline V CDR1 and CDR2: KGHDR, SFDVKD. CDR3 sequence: CATSDVGAAVTGYTF. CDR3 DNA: TGTGCCACCAGTGATGTAGGGGCGGCAGTCACTGGCTACACCTTC.

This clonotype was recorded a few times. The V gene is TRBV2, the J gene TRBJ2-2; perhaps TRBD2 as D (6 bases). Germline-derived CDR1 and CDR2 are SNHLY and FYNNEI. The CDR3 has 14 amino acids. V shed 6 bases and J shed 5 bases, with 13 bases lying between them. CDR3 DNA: TGTGCCAGCAGGGACAATGGGGGGACCGGGGAGCTGTTTTTT. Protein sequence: CASRDNGGTGELFF. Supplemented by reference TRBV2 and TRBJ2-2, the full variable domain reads EPEVTQTPSHQVTQMGQEVILRCVPISNHLYFYWYRQILGQKVEFLVSFYNNEISEKSEIFDDQFSVERPDGSNFTLKIRSTKLEDSAMYFCASRDNGGTGELFFGEGSRLTVL.

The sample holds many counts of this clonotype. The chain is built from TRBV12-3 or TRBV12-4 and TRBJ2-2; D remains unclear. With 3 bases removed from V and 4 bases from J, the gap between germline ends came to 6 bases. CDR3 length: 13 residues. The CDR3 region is CASSFTATGELFF. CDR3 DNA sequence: TGTGCCAGCAGTTTTACAGCCACCGGGGAGCTGTTTTTT.

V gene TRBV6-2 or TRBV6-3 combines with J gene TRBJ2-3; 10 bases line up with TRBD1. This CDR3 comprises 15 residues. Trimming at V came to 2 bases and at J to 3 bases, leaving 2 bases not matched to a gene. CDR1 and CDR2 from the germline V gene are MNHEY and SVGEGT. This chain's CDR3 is CASSYRDRGTDTQYF. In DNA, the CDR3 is TGTGCCAGCAGTTACCGGGACAGGGGAACAGATACGCAGTATTTT.

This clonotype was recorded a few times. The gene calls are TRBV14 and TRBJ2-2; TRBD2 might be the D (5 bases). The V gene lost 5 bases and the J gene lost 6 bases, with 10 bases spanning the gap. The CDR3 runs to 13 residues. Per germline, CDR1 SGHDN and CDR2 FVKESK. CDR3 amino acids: CASSALVSGELFF. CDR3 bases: TGTGCCAGCAGCGCACTAGTGTCCGGGGAGCTGTTTTTT.

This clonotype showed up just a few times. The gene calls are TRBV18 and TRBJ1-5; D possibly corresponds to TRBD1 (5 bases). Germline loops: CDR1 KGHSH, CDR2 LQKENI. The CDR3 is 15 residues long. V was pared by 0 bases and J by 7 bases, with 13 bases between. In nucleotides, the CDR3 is TGTGCCAGCTCACCACCGCTGGGGGATGGGCAGCCCCAGCATTTT. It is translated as CASSPPLGDGQPQHF.

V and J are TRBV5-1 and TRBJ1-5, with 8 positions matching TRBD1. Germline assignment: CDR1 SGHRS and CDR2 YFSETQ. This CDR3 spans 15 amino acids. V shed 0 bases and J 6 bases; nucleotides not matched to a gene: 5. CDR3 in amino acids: CASSLATGGGQPQHF. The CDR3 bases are TGCGCCAGCAGCTTGGCAACAGGGGGAGGTCAGCCCCAGCATTTT.

The CDR3 DNA is TGCAGTGCTAGTCGTCTAGCGGGGGGATATCAAGAGACCCAGTACTTC. Its translation is CSASRLAGGYQETQYF. This chain joins TRBV20-1 and TRBJ2-5; 11 positions match TRBD2. The CDR3 covers 16 residues. Germline CDR1 is DFQATT and CDR2 is SNEGSKA (reference sequence). The V segment lost 3 bases and the J segment 2 bases; nucleotides outside the gene matches: 8.

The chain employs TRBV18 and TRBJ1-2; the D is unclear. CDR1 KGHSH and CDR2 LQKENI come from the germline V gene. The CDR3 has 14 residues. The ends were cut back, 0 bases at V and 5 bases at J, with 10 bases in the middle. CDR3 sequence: CASSPPSDRYGYTF. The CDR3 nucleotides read TGTGCCAGCTCACCACCCTCGGACCGATATGGCTACACCTTC.

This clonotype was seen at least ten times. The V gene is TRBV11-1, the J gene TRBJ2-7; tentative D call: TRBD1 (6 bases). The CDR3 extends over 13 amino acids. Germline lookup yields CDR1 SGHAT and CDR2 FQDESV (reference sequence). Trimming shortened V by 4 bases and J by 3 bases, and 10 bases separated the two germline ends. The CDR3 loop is CASSYGQIYEQYF. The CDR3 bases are TGTGCCAGCAGCTACGGACAGATCTACGAGCAGTACTTC.

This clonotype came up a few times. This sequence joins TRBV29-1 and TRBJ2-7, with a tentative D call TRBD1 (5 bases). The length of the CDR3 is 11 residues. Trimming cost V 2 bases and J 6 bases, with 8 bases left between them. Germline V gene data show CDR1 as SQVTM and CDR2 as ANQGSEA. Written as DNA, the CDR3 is TGCAGCGTTGAACAGGGCGGCGAGCAGTACTTC. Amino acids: CSVEQGGEQYF.

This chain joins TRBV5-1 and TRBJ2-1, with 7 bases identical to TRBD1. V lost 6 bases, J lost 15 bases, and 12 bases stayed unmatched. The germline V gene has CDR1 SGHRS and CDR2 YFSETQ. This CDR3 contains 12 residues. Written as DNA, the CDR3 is TGCGCCAGCACCATTCAGGGACAGATCTGGTTCTTC. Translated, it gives CASTIQGQIWFF.

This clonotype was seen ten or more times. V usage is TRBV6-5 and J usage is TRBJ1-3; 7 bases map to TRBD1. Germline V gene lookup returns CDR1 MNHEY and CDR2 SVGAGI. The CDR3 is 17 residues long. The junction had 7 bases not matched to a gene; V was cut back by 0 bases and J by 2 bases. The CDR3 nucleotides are TGTGCCAGCAGTTACTCTGTACAGGGGTTGGCTGGAAACACCATATATTTT. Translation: CASSYSVQGLAGNTIYF.

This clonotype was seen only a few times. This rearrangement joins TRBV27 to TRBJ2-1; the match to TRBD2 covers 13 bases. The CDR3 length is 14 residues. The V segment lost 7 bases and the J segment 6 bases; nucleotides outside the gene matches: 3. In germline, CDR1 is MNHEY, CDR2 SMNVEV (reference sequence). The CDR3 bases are TGTGCCAGCATGAGACTAGCGGGAGGCAATGAGCAGTTCTTC. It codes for CASMRLAGGNEQFF.

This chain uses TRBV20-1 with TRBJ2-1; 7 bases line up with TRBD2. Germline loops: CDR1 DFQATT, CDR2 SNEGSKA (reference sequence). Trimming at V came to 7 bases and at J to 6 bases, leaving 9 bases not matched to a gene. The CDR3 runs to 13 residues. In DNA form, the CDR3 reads TGCAGTGTTCGCGGGAGAACGGCCAATGAGCAGTTCTTC. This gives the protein CSVRGRTANEQFF.

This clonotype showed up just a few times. In nucleotides, the CDR3 is TGCGCCAGCAGCGTCGGATGGTCCTACGAGCAGTACTTC. Encoded protein: CASSVGWSYEQYF. This sequence joins TRBV5-1 and TRBJ2-7; unclear D gene. Trimming left V 4 bases short and J 1 base short, with 9 bases between. The CDR3 contains 13 residues. Germline V gene data show CDR1 as SGHRS and CDR2 as YFSETQ.

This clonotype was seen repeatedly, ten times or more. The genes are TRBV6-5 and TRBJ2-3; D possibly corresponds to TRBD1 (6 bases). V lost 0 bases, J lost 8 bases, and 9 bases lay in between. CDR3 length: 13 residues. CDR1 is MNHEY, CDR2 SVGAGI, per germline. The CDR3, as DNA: TGTGCCAGCAGTTACTCAAGGGGGAGTACGCAGTATTTT. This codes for CASSYSRGSTQYF.

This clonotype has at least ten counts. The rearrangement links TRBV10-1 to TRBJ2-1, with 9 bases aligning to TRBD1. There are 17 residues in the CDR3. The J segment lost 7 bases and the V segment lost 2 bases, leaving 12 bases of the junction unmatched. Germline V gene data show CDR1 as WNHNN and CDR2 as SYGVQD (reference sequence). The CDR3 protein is CASSEHIADRGSNEQFF. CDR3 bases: TGCGCCAGCAGTGAGCATATAGCGGACAGGGGAAGTAATGAGCAGTTCTTC.

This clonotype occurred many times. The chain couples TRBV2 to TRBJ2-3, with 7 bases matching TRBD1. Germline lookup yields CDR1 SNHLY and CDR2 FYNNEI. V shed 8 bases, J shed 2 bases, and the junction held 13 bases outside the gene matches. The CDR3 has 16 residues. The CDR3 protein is CASHKYPGQITDTQYF. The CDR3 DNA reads TGTGCCAGCCACAAATATCCGGGACAGATCACAGATACGCAGTATTTT.

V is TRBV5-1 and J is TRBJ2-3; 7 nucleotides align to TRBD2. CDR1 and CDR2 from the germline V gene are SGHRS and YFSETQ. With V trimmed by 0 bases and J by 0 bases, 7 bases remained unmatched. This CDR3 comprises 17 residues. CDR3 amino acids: CASSLGHGRGSTDTQYF. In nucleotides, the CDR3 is TGCGCCAGCAGCTTGGGACATGGGCGGGGGAGCACAGATACGCAGTATTTT.

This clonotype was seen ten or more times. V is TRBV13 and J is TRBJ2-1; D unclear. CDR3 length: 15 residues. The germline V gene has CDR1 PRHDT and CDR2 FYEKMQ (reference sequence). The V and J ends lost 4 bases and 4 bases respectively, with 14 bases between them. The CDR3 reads CASSSQISGYNEQFF. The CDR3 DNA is TGTGCCAGCAGCTCGCAAATCTCTGGGTACAATGAGCAGTTCTTC.

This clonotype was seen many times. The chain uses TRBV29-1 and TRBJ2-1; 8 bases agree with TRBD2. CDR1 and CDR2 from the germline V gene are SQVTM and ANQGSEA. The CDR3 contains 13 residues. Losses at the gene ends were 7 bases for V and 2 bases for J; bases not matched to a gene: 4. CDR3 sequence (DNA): TGCAGCGGTGGACTAGCCACCTACAATGAGCAGTTCTTC. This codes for CSGGLATYNEQFF.

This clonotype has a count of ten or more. The CDR3 protein is CAIRGGTGNTEAFF. The CDR3 DNA is TGTGCCATACGTGGGGGGACGGGGAACACTGAAGCTTTCTTT. V gene TRBV10-3 combines with J gene TRBJ1-1; possible D gene TRBD1, 5 bases. The germline V gene encodes CDR1 ENHRY and CDR2 SYGVKD. V was shortened by 9 bases and J by 1 base, with 15 bases between the two germline ends. The CDR3 is 14 residues long.